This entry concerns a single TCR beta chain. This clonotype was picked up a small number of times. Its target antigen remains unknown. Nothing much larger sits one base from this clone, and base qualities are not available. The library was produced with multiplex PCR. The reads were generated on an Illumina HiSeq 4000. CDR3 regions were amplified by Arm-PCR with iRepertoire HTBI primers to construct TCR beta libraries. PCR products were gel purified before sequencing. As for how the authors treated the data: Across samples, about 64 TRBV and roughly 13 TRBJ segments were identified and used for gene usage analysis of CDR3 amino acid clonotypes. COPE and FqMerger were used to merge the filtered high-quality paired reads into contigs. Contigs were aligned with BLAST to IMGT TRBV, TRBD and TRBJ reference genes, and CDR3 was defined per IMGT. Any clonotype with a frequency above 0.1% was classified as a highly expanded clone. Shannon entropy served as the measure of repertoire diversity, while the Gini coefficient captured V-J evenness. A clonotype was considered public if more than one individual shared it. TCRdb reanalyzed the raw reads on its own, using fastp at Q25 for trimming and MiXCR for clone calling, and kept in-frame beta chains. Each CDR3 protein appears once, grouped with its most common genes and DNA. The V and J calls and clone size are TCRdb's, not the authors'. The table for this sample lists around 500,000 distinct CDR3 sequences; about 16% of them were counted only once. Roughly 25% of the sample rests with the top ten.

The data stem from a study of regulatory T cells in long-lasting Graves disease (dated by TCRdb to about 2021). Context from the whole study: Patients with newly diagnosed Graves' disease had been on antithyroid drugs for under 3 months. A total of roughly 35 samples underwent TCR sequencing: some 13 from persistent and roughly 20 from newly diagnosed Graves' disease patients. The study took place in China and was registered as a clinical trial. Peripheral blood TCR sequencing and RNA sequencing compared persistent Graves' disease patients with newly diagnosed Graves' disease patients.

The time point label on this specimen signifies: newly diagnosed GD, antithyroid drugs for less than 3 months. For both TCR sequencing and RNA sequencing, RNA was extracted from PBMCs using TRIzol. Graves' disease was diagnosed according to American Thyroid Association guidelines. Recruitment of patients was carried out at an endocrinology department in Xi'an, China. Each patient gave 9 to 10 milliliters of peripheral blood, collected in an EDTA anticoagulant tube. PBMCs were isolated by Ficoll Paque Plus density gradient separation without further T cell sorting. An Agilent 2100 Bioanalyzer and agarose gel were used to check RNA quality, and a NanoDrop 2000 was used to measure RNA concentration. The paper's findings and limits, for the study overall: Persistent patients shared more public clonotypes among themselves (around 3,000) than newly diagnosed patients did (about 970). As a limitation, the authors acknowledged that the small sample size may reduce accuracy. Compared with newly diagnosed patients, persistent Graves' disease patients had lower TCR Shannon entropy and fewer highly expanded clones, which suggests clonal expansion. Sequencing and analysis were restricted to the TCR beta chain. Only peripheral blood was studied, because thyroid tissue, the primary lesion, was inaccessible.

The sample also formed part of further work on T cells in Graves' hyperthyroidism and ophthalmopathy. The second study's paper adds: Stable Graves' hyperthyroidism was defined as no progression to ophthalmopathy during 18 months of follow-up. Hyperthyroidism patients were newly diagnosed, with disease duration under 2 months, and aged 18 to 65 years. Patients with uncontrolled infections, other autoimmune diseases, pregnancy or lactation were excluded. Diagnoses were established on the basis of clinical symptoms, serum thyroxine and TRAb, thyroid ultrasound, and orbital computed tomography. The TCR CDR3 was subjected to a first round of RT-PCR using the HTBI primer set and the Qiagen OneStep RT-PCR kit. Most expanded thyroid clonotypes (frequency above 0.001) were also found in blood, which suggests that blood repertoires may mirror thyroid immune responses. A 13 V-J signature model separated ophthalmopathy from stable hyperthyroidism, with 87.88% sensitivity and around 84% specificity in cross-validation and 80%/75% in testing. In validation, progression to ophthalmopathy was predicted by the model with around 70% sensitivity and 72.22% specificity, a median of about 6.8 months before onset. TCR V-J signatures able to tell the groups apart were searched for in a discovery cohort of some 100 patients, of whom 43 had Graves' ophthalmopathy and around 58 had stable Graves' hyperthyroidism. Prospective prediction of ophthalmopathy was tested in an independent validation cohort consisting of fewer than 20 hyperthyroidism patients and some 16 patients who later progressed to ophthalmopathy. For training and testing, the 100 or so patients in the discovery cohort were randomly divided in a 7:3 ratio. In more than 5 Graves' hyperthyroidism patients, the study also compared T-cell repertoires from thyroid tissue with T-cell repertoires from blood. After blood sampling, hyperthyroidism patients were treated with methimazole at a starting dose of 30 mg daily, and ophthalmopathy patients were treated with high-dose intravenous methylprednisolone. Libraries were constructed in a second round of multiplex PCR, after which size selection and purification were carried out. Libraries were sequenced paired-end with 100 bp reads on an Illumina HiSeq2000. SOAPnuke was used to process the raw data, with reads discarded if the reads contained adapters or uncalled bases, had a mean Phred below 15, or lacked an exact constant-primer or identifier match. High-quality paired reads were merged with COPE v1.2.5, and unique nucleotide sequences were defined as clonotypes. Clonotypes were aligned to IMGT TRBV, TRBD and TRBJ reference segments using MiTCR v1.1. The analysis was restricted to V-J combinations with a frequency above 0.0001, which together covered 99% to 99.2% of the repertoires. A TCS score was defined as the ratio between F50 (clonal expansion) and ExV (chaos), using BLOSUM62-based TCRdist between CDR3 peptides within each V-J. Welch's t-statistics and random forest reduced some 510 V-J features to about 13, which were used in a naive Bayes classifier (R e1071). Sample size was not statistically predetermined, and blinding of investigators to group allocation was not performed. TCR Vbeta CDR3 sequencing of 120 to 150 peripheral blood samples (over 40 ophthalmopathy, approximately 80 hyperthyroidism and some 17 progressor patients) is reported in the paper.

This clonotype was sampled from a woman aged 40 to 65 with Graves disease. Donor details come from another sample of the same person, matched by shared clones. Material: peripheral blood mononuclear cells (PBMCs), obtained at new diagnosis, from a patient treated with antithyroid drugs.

The CDR3 loop reads CASSPSGALSYEQYF. Here is the DNA: TGTGCCAGCAGCCCTAGCGGGGCCCTCTCCTACGAGCAGTACTTC. The chain is assembled from TRBV6-1 and TRBJ2-7; 9 bases in the middle match TRBD2. The CDR3 runs 15 residues from the cysteine to the phenylalanine. Of all the DNA, just the CDR3 is kept, 45 bases in frame from base 1. Compared with germline, V lacks 6 bases and J lacks 0 bases; bases without a gene match: 6. CDR1 and CDR2, looked up from the germline V gene, are MNHNS and SASEGT.